The 6 T cell receptor beta chains listed next were all sequenced from one sample in a study of blood T cell repertoires in COVID-19. Produced via immunoSEQ multiplex PCR; TCRdb's table is partial and in-frame only. The data show about 360,000 clones, more than 70% seen once. Sequenced sample: PBMCs or T cells enriched from blood (not recorded which). These receptors originate from a man in his forties or fifties in a cohort exposed to, infected with or recovered from COVID-19 (not recorded which).

The chain carries TRBV7-9 and TRBJ2-1; 8 bases match TRBD2. From germline, CDR1 is SEHNR and CDR2 FQNEAQ (reference sequence). Trimming took 2 bases from V and 6 from J; bases not matched to a gene: 18. CDR3 length: 19 amino acids. Here the CDR3 reads CASSLRGAAGGGQGNEQFF. CDR3 sequence (DNA): TGTGCCAGCAGCTTAAGGGGCGCTGCGGGAGGCGGTCAGGGCAATGAGCAGTTCTTC. The full variable domain, with the rest looked up from reference TRBV7-9 and TRBJ2-1, is DTGVSQNPRHKITKRGQNVTFRCDPISEHNRLYWYRQTLGQGPEFLTYFQNEAQLEKSRLLSDRFSAERPKGSFSTLEIQRTEQGDSAMYLCASSLRGAAGGGQGNEQFFGPGTRLTVL.

The J gene is TRBJ1-1, the V gene TRBV2, with D possibly TRBD1 on 5 matching bases. The V and J ends lost 5 bases and 5 bases respectively, with 12 bases between them. From germline, CDR1 is SNHLY and CDR2 FYNNEI. The CDR3 totals 13 residues. CDR3 sequence (DNA): TGTGCCAGCAGTTCAGGGCTCCGGACTGAAGCTTTCTTT. Protein: CASSSGLRTEAFF.

The chain couples TRBV6-5 to TRBJ2-7, with TRBD1 matching 7 bases. This CDR3 is 14 amino acids long. Germline assignment: CDR1 MNHEY and CDR2 SVGAGI. V was pared by 8 bases and J by 7 bases, with 14 bases of the junction left unmatched. The chain's CDR3 is CASVNPRGLREQYF. The CDR3 DNA reads TGTGCCAGCGTGAACCCGAGGGGGCTGAGGGAGCAGTACTTC.

The V and J genes are TRBV7-2 and TRBJ2-7; D remains ambiguous. This CDR3 has 16 amino acids. Trimming removed 5 bases from V and 2 bases from J, with 19 bases in between. CDR1 and CDR2 from the germline V gene are SGHTA and FQGNSA. CDR3 sequence: CASSLLGDGSTYEQYF. In nucleotides, the CDR3 is TGTGCCAGCAGCCTCCTAGGAGACGGCAGTACCTACGAGCAGTACTTC.

This chain connects TRBV11-2 to TRBJ1-1, with D tentatively TRBD1 (5 bases). The CDR3 is made up of 16 amino acids. Looked up from germline, CDR1 is SGHAT and CDR2 is FQNNGV. V was pared by 2 bases and J by 3 bases, with 16 bases between. For the CDR3, the DNA is TGTGCCAGCAGCTTATCTCGATTTAGGGGTGACACTGAAGCTTTCTTT. Translation gives CASSLSRFRGDTEAFF. Complete variable domain (other parts from reference TRBV11-2 and TRBJ1-1): EAGVAQSPRYKIIEKRQSVAFWCNPISGHATLYWYQQILGQGPKLLIQFQNNGVVDDSQLPKDRFSAERLKGVDSTLKIQPAKLEDSAVYLCASSLSRFRGDTEAFFGQGTRLTVV.

The chain uses TRBV5-5 and TRBJ2-7; 8 nucleotides align to TRBD2. V lost 4 bases, J lost 2 bases, and 5 bases stayed unmatched. The CDR3 is 14 amino acids. The V gene's germline CDR1 is SGHKS and CDR2 YYEKEE (reference sequence). The CDR3 coding sequence is TGTGCCAGCAGCCGGGAGGGAGGGCCCTACGAGCAGTACTTC. Its translation: CASSREGGPYEQYF.